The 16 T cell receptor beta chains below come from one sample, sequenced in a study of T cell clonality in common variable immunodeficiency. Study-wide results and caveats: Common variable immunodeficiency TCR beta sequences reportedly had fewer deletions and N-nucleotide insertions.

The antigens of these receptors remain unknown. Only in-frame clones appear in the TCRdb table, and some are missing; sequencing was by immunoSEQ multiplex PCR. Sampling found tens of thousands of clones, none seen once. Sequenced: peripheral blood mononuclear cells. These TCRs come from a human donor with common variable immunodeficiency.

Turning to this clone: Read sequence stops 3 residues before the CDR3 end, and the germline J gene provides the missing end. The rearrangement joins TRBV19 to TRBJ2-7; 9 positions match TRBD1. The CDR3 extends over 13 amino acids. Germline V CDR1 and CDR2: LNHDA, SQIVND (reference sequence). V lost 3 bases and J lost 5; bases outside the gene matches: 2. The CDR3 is CASSMGTGNEQYF. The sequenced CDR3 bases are TGTGCCAGTAGTATGGGGACAGGGAACGAG.

The CDR3 DNA, read in part, is TGTGCCAGCAGAGCTGGGACAGGGGGTTCACCC. Its translation: CASRAGTGGSP. The CDR3 reads in full as CASRAGTGGSPLHF. V usage is TRBV2 and J usage is TRBJ1-6; 11 bases fit TRBD1. The read ends 3 residues early relative to the CDR3; the germline J gene fills the gap. The CDR3 contains 14 residues. Trimming at V came to 6 bases and at J to 9 bases, leaving 4 bases not matched to a gene. Looked up from germline, CDR1 is SNHLY and CDR2 is FYNNEI.

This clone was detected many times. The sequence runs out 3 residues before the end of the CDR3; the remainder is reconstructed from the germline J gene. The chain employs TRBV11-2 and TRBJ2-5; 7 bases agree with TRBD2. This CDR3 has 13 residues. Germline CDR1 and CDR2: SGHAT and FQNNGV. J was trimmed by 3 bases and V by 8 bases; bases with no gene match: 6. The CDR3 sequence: CASGGGFEETQYF. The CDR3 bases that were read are TGTGCCAGCGGGGGGGGATTCGAAGAGACC.

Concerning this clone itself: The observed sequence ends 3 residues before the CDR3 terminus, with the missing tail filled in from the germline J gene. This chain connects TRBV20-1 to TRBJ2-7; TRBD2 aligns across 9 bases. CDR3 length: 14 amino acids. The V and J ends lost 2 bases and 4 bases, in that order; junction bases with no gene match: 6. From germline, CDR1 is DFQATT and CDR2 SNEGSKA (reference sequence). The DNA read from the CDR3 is TGCAGTGCTAGACTAGCGGGAATCCAATACGAG. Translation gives CSARLAGIQYE. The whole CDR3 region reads CSARLAGIQYEQYF.

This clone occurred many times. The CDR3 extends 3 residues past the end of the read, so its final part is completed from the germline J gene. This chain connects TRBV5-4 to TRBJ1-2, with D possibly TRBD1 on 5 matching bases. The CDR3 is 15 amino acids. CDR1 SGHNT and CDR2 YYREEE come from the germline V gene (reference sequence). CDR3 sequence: CASSLVFGGGDGYTF. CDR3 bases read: TGTGCCAGCAGCTTGGTCTTCGGGGGAGGGGACGGC. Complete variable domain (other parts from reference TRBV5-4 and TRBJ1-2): ETGVTQSPTHLIKTRGQQVTLRCSSQSGHNTVSWYQQALGQGPQFIFQYYREEENGRGNFPPRFSGLQFPNYSSELNVNALELDDSALYLCASSLVFGGGDGYTFGSGTRLTVV.

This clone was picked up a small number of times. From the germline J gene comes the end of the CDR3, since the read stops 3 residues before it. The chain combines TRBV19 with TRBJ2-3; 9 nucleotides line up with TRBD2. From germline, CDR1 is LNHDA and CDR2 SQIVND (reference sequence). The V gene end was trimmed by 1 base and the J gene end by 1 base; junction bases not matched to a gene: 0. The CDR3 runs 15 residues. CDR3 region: CASSIGTSGTDTQYF. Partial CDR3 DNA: TGTGCCAGTAGTATAGGGACTAGCGGCACAGATACG.

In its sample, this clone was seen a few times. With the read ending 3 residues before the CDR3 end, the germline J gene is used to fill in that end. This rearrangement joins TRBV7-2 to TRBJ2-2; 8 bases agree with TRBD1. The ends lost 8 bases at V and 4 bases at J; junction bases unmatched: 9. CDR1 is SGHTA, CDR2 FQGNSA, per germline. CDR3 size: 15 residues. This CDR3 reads CASRQDRVGTGELFF. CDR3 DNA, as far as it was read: TGTGCCAGCCGACAGGACAGGGTCGGCACCGGGGAG.

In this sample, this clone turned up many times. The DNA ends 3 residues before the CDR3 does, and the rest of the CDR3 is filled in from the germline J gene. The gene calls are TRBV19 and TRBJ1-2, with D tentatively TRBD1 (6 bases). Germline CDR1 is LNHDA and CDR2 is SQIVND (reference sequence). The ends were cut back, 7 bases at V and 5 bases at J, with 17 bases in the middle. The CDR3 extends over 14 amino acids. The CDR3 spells CASTSQGLRYGYTF. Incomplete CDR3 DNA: TGTGCCAGTACCTCACAGGGTCTAAGATATGGC.

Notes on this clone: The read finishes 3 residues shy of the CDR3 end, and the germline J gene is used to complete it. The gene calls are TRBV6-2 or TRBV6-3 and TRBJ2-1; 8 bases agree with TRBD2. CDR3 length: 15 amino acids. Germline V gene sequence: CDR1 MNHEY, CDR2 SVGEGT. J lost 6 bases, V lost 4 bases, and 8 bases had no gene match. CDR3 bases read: TGTGCCAGCAGTTCGCGCGGGGGGCCCCCCAATGAG. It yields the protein CASSSRGGPPNE. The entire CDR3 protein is CASSSRGGPPNEQFF.

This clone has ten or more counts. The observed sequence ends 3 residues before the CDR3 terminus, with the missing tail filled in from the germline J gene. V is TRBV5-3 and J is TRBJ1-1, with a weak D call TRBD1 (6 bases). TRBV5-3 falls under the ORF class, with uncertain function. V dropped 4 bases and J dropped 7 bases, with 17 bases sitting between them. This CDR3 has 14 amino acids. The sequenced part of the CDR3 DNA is TGTGCCAGAAGCCTTAACGTGGGGGCGTTTGAA. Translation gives CARSLNVGAFE. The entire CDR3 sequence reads CARSLNVGAFEAFF.

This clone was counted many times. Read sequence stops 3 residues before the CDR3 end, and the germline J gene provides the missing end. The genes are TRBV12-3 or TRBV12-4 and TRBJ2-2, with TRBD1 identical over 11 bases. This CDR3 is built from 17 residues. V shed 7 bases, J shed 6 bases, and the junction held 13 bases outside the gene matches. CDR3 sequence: CASTTQGGDRGAGELFF. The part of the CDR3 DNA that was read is TGTGCCAGCACCACACAGGGTGGGGACAGGGGGGCCGGGGAG.

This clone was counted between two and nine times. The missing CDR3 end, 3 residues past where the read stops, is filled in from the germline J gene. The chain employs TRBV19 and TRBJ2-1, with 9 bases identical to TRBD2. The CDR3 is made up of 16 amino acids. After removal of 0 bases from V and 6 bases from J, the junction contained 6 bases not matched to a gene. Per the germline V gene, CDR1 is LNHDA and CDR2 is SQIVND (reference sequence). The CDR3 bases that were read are TGTGCCAGTAGTATAGAAGGACTAGCGAGGTCCAATGAG. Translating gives CASSIEGLARSNE. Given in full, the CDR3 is CASSIEGLARSNEQFF.

The sequenced part of the CDR3 DNA is TGTGCCAGCAGTTACGTGGCAGGGGGCCAAGAGACC. Amino acids: CASSYVAGGQET. The complete CDR3 reads CASSYVAGGQETQYF. The rearrangement joins TRBV6-2 or TRBV6-3 to TRBJ2-5; 7 bases fit TRBD1. The CDR3 is cut off 3 residues early in the read; its end comes from the germline J gene. V lost 2 bases and J lost 1; bases outside the gene matches: 4. CDR3 length: 15 residues. Germline loops: CDR1 MNHEY, CDR2 SVGEGT.

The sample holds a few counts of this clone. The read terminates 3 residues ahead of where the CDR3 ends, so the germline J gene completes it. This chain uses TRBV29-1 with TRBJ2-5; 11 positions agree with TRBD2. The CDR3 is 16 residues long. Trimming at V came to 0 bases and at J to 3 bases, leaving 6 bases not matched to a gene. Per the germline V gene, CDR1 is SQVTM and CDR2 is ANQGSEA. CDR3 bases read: TGCAGCGTTGAAGATCCACTAGCGGGAGTAGAAGAGACC. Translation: CSVEDPLAGVEET. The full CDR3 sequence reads CSVEDPLAGVEETQYF.

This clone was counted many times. The CDR3 region is CASSPRIGTGNTEAFF. CDR3 DNA (partial): TGTGCCAGCAGTCCCCGCATTGGGACTGGGAACACTGAA. The chain employs TRBV6-2 or TRBV6-3 and TRBJ1-1; tentatively, D is TRBD1 (5 bases). The missing CDR3 end, 3 residues past where the read stops, is filled in from the germline J gene. The V and J ends lost 5 bases and 1 base respectively, with 17 bases between them. Per germline, CDR1 MNHEY and CDR2 SVGEGT. The CDR3 spans 16 residues.

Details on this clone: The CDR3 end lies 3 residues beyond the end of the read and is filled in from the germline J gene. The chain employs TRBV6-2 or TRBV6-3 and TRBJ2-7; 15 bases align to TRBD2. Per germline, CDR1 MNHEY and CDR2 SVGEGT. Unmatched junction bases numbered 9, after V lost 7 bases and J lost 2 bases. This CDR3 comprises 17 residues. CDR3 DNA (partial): TGTGCCAGCACCGGACTAGCGGGGGGGCTTGTTACCTACGAG. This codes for CASTGLAGGLVTYE. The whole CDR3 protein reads CASTGLAGGLVTYEQYF.